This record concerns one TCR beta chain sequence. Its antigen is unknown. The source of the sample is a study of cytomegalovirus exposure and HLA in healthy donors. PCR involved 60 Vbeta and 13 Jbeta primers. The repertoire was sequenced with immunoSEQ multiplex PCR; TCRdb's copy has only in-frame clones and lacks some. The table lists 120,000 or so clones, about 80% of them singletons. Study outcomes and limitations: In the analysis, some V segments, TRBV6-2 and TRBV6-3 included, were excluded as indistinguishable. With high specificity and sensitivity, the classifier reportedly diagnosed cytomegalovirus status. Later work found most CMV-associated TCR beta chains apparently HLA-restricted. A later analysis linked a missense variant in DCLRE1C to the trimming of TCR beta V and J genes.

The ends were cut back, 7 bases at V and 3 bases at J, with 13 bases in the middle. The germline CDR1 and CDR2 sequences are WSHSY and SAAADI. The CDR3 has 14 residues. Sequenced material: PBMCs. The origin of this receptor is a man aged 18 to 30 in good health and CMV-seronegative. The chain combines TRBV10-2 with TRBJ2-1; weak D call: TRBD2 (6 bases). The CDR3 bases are TGCGCCAGCACCGATCGGCGGGGCTACAATGAGCAGTTCTTC. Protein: CASTDRRGYNEQFF.